This T cell receptor beta chain came from a study of cytomegalovirus exposure and HLA in healthy donors. Study results and limitations: The listing of fewer than 200 TCR beta chains classed them as cytomegalovirus-associated. The study had only CMV serostatus as immune exposure information. Whilst most TCR sequences proved rare, a subset of public TCRs occurred across many donors.

This PCR relied on a set of 60 Vbeta primers and 13 Jbeta primers. Profiled with immunoSEQ multiplex PCR; TCRdb holds only in-frame clones, not every one. The table lists some 130,000 clones, about three quarters of them singletons. This CDR3 region has 15 residues. The trim removed 2 bases at V and 7 bases at J, leaving 7 bases unmatched. Germline V lookup: CDR1 GTSNPN, CDR2 SVGIG (reference sequence). In regard to this clone: Its antigen is still unknown.

Sequencing was carried out using PBMCs. The chain joins TRBV30 to TRBJ1-6; 8 bases line up with TRBD1. The receptor's source is a female donor in good health and CMV-seropositive. CDR3 coding DNA: TGTGCCTGGAGTCGACAGGGGTATAACAATTCACCCCTCCACTTT. Encoded protein: CAWSRQGYNNSPLHF.